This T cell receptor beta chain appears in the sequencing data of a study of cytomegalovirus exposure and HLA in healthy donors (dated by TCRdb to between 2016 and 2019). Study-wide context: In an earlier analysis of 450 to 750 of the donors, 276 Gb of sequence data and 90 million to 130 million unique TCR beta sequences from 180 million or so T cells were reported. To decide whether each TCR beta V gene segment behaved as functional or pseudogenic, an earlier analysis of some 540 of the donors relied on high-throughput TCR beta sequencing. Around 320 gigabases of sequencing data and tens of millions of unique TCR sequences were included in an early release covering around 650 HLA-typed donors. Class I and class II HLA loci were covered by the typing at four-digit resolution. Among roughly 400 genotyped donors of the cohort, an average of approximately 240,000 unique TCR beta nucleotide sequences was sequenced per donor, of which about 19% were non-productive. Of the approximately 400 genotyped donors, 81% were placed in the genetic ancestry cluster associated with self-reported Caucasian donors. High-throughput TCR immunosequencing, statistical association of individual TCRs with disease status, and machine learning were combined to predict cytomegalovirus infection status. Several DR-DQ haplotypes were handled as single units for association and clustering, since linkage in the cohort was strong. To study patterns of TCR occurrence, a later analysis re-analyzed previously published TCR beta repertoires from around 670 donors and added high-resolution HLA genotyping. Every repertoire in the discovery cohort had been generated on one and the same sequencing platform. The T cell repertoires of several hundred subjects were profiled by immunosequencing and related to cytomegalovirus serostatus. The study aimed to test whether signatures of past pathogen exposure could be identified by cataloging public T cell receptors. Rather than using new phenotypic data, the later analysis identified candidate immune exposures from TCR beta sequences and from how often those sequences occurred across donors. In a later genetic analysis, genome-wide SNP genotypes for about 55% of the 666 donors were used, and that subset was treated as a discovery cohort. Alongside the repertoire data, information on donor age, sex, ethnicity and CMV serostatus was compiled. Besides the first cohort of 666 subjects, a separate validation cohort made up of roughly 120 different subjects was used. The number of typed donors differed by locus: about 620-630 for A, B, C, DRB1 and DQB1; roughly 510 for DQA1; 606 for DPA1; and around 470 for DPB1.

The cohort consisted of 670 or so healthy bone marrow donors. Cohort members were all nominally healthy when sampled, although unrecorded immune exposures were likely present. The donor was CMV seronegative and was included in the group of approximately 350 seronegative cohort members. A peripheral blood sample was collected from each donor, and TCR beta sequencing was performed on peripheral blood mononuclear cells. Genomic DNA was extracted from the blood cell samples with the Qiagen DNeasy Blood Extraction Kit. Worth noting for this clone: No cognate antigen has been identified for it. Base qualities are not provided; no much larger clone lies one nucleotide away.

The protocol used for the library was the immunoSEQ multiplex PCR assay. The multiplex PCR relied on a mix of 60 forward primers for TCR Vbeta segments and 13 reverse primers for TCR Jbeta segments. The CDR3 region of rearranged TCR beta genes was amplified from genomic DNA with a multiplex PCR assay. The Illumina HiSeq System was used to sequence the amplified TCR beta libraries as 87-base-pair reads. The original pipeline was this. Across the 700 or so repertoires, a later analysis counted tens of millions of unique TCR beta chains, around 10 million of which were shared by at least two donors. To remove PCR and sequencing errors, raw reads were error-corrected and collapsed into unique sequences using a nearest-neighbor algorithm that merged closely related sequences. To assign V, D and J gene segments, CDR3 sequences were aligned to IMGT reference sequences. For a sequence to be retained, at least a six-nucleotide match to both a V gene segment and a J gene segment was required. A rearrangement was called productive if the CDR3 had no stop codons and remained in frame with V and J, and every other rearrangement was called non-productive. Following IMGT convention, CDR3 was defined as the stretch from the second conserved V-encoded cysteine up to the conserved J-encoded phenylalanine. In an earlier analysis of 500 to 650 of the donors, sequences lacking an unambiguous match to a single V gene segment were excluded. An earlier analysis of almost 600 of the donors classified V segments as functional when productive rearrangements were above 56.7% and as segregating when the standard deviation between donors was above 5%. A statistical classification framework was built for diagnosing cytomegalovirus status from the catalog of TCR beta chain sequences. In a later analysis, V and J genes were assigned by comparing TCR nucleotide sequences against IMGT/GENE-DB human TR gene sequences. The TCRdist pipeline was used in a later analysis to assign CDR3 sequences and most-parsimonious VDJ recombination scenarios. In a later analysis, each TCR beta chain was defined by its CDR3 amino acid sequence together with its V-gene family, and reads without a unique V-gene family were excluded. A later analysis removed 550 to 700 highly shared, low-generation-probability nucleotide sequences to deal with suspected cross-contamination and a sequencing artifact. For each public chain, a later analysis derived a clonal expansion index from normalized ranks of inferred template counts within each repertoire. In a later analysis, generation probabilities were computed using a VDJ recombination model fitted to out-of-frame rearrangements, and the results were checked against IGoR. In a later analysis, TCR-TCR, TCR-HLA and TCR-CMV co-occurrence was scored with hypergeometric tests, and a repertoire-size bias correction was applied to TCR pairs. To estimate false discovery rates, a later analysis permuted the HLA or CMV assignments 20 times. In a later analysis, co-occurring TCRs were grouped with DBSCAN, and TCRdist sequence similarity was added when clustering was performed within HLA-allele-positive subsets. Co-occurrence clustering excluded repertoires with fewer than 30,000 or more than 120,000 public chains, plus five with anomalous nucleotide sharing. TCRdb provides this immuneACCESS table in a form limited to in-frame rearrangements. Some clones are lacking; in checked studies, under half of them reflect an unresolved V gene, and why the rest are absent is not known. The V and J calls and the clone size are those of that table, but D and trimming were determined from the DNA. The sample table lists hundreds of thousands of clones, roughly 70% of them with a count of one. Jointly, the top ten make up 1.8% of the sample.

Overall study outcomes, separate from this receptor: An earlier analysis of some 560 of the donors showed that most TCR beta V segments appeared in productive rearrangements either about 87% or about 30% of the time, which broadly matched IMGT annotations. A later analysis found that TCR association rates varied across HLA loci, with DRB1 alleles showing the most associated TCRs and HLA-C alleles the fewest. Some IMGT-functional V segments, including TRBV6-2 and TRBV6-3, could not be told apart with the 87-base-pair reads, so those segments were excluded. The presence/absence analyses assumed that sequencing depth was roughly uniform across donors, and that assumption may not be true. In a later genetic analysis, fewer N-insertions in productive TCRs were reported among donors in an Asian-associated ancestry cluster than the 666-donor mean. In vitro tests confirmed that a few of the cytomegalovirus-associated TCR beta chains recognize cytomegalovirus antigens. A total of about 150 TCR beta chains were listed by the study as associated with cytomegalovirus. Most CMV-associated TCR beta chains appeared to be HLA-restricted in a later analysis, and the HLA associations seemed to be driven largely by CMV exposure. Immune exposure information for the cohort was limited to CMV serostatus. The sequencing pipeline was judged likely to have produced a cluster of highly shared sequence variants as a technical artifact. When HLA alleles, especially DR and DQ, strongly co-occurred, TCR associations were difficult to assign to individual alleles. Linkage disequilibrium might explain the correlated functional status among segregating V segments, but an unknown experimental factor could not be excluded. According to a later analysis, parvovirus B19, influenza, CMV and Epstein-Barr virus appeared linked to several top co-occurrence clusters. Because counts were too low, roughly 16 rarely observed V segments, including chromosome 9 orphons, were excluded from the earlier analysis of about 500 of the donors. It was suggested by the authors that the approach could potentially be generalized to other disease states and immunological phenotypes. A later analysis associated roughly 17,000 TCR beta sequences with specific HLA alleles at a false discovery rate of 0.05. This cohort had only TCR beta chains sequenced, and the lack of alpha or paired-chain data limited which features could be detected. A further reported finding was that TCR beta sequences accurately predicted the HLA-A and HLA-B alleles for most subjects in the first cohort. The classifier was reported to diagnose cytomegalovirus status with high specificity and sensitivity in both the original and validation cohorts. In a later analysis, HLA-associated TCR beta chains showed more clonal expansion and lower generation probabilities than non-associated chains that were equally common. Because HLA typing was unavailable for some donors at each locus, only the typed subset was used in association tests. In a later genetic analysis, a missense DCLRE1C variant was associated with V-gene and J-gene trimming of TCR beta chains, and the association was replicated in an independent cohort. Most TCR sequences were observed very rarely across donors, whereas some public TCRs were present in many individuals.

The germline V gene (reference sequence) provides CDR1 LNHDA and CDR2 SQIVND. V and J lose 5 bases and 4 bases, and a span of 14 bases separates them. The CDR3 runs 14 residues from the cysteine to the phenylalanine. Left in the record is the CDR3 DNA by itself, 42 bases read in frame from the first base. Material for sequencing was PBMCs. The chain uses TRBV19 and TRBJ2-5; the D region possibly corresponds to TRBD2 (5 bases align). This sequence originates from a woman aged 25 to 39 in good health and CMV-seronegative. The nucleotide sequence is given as TGTGCCAGTAGTGAAAGAGGGTCTACAGAGACCCAGTACTTC. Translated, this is CASSERGSTETQYF.